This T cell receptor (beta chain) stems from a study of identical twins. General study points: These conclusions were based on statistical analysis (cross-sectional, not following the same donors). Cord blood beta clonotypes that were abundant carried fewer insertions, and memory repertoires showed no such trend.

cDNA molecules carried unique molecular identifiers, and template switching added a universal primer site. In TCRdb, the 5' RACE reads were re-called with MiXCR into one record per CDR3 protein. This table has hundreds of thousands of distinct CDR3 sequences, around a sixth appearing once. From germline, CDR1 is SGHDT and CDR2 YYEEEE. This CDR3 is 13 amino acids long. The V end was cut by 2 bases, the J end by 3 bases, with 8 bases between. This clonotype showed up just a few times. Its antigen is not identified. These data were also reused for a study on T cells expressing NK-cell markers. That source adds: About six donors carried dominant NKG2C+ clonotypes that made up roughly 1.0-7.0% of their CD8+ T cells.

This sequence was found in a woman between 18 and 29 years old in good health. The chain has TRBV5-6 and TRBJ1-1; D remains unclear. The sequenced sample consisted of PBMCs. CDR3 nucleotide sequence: TGTGCCAGCAGCTTTAGGGAATACACTGAAGCTTTCTTT. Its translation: CASSFREYTEAFF. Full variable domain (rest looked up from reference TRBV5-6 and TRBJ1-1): DAGVTQSPTHLIKTRGQQVTLRCSPKSGHDTVSWYQQALGQGPQFIFQYYEEEERQRGNFPDRFSGHQFPNYSSELNVNALLLGDSALYLCASSFREYTEAFFGQGTRLTVV.